Reported below is one TCR beta chain. Its antigen is unknown. Donors gave around 10 milliliters of peripheral blood apiece. Samples had at least 7 million PBMCs isolated from them. For the second PCR, which ran for about 7 to 11 cycles, a sample-barcoded 5' primer and a J-beta primer mix were used. A single record per CDR3 protein comes from TCRdb applying MiXCR to the 5' RACE reads. The sample contains 1.5 million to 2 million distinct CDR3 sequences, less than 50% of which appear only once. This record belongs to a study of blood T cells in healthy people across ages. V lost 1 base and J 2 bases, leaving 12 bases between the germline ends. In germline, CDR1 is SGHTA, CDR2 FQGNSA. The CDR3 covers 16 residues. The study, taken as a whole, reports: Fewer expanded clones and more diversity marked long-lived versus aged donors. Per-million-T-cell TCR beta diversity fell roughly linearly with age.

The chain couples TRBV7-2 to TRBJ2-1; D could derive from TRBD1 or TRBD2 (6 bases each). Sequences were obtained from blood. The TCR originated in a woman aged 40-49 years in good health. CDR3 amino acids: CASSLVGGLPYNEQFF. The CDR3 nucleotides read TGTGCCAGCAGCTTAGTCGGGGGCCTCCCCTACAATGAGCAGTTCTTC.